These 25 T cell receptor beta chains came from one sample sequenced in a study of T cell responses to AZD1222 COVID-19 vaccine. The assay was immunoSEQ multiplex PCR, and TCRdb's table has in-frame clones only and misses some. The sample carries 150,000 to 200,000 clones, under 95% recorded once. The sample was peripheral blood, taken 28 days after the second AZD1222 dose. The receptor source for this set is an adult who received the AZD1222 COVID-19 vaccine.

The chain uses TRBV5-6 and TRBJ2-7; D is unclear. The CDR3 extends over 14 amino acids. V was trimmed by 2 bases and J by 4 bases, leaving 13 bases between them. Germline CDR1 and CDR2: SGHDT and YYEEEE. The CDR3 reads CASSFSLVGYEQYF. DNA for the CDR3: TGTGCCAGCAGCTTTTCCTTAGTCGGGTACGAGCAGTACTTC.

For this clone: The junction departs from germline at one end; a sequencing error may be responsible. The chain uses TRBV18 and TRBJ1-1; D unclear. Germline V gene lookup returns CDR1 KGHSH and CDR2 LQKENI. The CDR3 consists of 15 residues. This chain's CDR3 is CASSPLEGTNAEAFF. The CDR3 coding sequence is TGTGCCAGCTCACCACTAGAGGGAACGAACGCTGAAGCTTTCTTT.

This chain joins TRBV20-1 and TRBJ2-7; TRBD2 matches at 7 bases. V gave up 3 bases and J gave up 8 bases; unmatched junction bases: 10. CDR3 length: 13 residues. Germline CDR1 reads DFQATT; CDR2 reads SNEGSKA (reference sequence). CDR3: CSASDGGGFQQYF. DNA for the CDR3: TGCAGTGCTAGTGATGGGGGGGGGTTCCAGCAGTACTTC.

This chain uses TRBV4-2 with TRBJ1-2; no clear D gene. Germline CDR1 and CDR2: LGHNA and YNFKEQ. V was shortened by 8 bases and J by 4 bases, with 11 bases between the two germline ends. This CDR3 is 12 amino acids long. In DNA form, the CDR3 reads TGTGCCAGCGGTTTGGGAGTCTATGGCTACACCTTC. This encodes CASGLGVYGYTF.

The chain combines TRBV18 with TRBJ2-7, with 9 bases fitting TRBD2. The CDR3 has 15 amino acids. Germline trimming cut 6 bases from V and 4 bases from J; bases unmatched to any gene: 10. Germline loops: CDR1 KGHSH, CDR2 LQKENI. CDR3 in DNA: TGTGCCAGCTCCCCCGGGGGTAGCGGGGGTTACGAGCAGTACTTC. Translated, it gives CASSPGGSGGYEQYF.

V gene TRBV6-5 combines with J gene TRBJ1-2; perhaps TRBD1 as D (6 bases). Trimming removed 4 bases from V and 3 bases from J, with 12 bases in between. CDR3 length: 14 amino acids. Germline V lookup: CDR1 MNHEY, CDR2 SVGAGI. This CDR3 reads CASSSAGEDYGYTF. CDR3 in DNA: TGTGCCAGCAGTTCTGCAGGGGAGGACTATGGCTACACCTTC.

The V and J genes are TRBV5-1 and TRBJ2-3; D could derive from TRBD1 or TRBD2 (5 bases each). Germline-derived CDR1 and CDR2 are SGHRS and YFSETQ. Trimming left V 6 bases short and J 2 bases short, with 10 bases between. This CDR3 is 13 amino acids long. The CDR3 reads CASTQGDTDTQYF. In nucleotides, the CDR3 is TGCGCCAGCACCCAGGGAGACACAGATACGCAGTATTTT.

CDR3 sequence reads: CASSLGSSSGNTIYF. CDR3 nucleotide sequence: TGCGCCAGCAGCTTGGGGTCTAGCTCTGGAAACACCATATATTTT. The chain recombines TRBV5-1 with TRBJ1-3; D is undetermined. Germline V gives CDR1 SGHRS, CDR2 YFSETQ. Trimming cost V 0 bases and J 0 bases, with 7 bases left between them. The CDR3 extends over 15 amino acids.

The rearrangement joins TRBV10-3 to TRBJ2-6; D remains unclear. The CDR3 spans 15 residues. V dropped 4 bases and J dropped 0 bases, with 7 bases sitting between them. Germline CDR1 ENHRY, CDR2 SYGVKD. CDR3 amino acids: CAISAVTSGANVLTF. CDR3 in DNA: TGTGCCATCAGTGCCGTAACCTCTGGGGCCAACGTCCTGACTTTC.

J is TRBJ2-3 and V is TRBV7-8; TRBD1 agrees at 8 bases. Germline CDR1 is SGHVS and CDR2 is FQNEAQ. The CDR3 length is 16 residues. V shed 5 bases, J shed 3 bases, and the junction held 10 bases outside the gene matches. The CDR3 sequence is CASSRKDRVATDTQYF. The CDR3 nucleotides are TGTGCCAGCAGCCGAAAGGACAGGGTTGCAACAGATACGCAGTATTTT. The full variable domain, with the rest looked up from reference TRBV7-8 and TRBJ2-3, is GAGVSQSPRYKVAKRGQDVALRCDPISGHVSLFWYQQALGQGPEFLTYFQNEAQLDKSGLPSDRFFAERPEGSVSTLKIQRTQQEDSAVYLCASSRKDRVATDTQYFGPGTRLTVL.

The V call is TRBV10-2, the J call TRBJ2-2; D gene ambiguous. The CDR3 has 13 residues. Germline V CDR1 and CDR2: WSHSY, SAAADI. V was clipped by 4 bases and J by 0 bases, with 3 bases between them. The CDR3 loop reads CASSAANTGELFF. CDR3 nucleotide sequence: TGCGCCAGCAGTGCTGCGAACACCGGGGAGCTGTTTTTT.

This clone was picked up one time. This chain connects TRBV5-4 to TRBJ1-6; a possible D gene is TRBD1 (5 bases). The CDR3 loop spans 14 amino acids. Germline assignment: CDR1 SGHNT and CDR2 YYREEE (reference sequence). V lost 3 bases to trimming and J lost 11 bases, with 15 bases between them. The CDR3: CASSWERGRPPLHF. The CDR3 region has the DNA TGTGCCAGCAGCTGGGAGAGGGGACGGCCACCCCTCCACTTT.

The chain combines TRBV29-1 with TRBJ1-1; D is unresolved. Looked up from germline, CDR1 is SQVTM and CDR2 is ANQGSEA. The V end lost 4 bases, the J end lost 0 bases, and 9 bases lay between the germline ends. The CDR3 runs to 13 residues. CDR3 region: CSVAPNLNTEAFF. CDR3 bases: TGCAGCGTTGCCCCGAACCTGAACACTGAAGCTTTCTTT.

The chain recombines TRBV19 with TRBJ1-5, with D possibly matching TRBD1 (5 bases). Germline CDR1 LNHDA, CDR2 SQIVND (reference sequence). The CDR3 covers 13 residues. The germline V and J ends were trimmed by 10 bases and 2 bases, with 12 bases remaining between them. CDR3 residues: CATMPGGNQPQHF. The CDR3 bases are TGTGCCACCATGCCGGGGGGCAATCAGCCCCAGCATTTT.

This chain links TRBV2 with TRBJ2-3; TRBD2 aligns across 9 bases. The J segment lost 4 bases and the V segment lost 1 base, leaving 6 bases of the junction unmatched. The V gene's germline CDR1 is SNHLY and CDR2 FYNNEI. This CDR3 is 16 amino acids long. CDR3 region: CASSEVGLAGPDTQYF. The CDR3 DNA reads TGTGCCAGCAGTGAAGTTGGCCTAGCGGGGCCAGATACGCAGTATTTT.

The chain recombines TRBV20-1 with TRBJ1-1, with no clear D. The CDR3 sequence is 12 residues long. Germline loops: CDR1 DFQATT, CDR2 SNEGSKA (reference sequence). V lost 3 bases, J lost 1 base, and 6 bases lay in between. DNA of the CDR3: TGCAGTGCTAGTGGTGGGAACACTGAAGCTTTCTTT. Translated: CSASGGNTEAFF.

The rearrangement links TRBV15 to TRBJ2-7, with 9 positions matching TRBD1. With V trimmed by 1 base and J by 2 bases, 6 bases remained unmatched. The CDR3 contains 16 residues. Germline CDR1 and CDR2: LNHNV and YYDKDF (reference sequence). The CDR3 DNA reads as TGTGCCACCAGCAGAGGTGTGGACAGGGGTCCCTACGAGCAGTACTTC. Amino acid sequence: CATSRGVDRGPYEQYF.

This chain links TRBV12-3 or TRBV12-4 with TRBJ1-2; maybe TRBD1 (6 bases). The CDR3 sequence is 12 residues long. V was trimmed by 5 bases and J by 2 bases, leaving 6 bases between them. CDR3 in DNA: TGTGCCAGCAGTGGACAGAACTATGGCTACACCTTC. Translating gives CASSGQNYGYTF.

The rearrangement links TRBV5-1 to TRBJ2-7; 7 bases align to TRBD1. Germline lookup yields CDR1 SGHRS and CDR2 YFSETQ. The CDR3 has 14 residues. Trimming cost V 0 bases and J 7 bases; bases outside gene matches: 7. CDR3 in amino acids: CASSLGDSAFEQYF. DNA of the CDR3: TGCGCCAGCAGCTTGGGGGACAGTGCCTTTGAGCAGTACTTC.

The rearrangement uses TRBV28 and TRBJ1-1; D is undetermined. CDR1 is MDHEN, CDR2 SYDVKM, per germline. The CDR3 totals 14 residues. V lost 3 bases to trimming and J lost 1 base, with 9 bases between them. CDR3 amino acids: CASSFLGGNTEAFF. CDR3 nucleotide sequence: TGTGCCAGCAGTTTTTTGGGTGGGAACACTGAAGCTTTCTTT.

The chain is built from TRBV11-2 and TRBJ1-2; D is undetermined. The CDR3 runs 14 residues. V lost 1 base, J lost 5 bases, and 11 bases lay in between. In germline, CDR1 is SGHAT, CDR2 FQNNGV. This chain's CDR3 is CASSLVANLYGYTF. CDR3 nucleotide sequence: TGTGCCAGCAGCTTAGTTGCAAACCTATATGGCTACACCTTC.

The V and J genes are TRBV14 and TRBJ2-5; D is possibly TRBD1 (6 bases). The length of the CDR3 is 15 residues. Looked up from germline, CDR1 is SGHDN and CDR2 is FVKESK. The germline V and J ends were trimmed by 2 bases and 3 bases, with 13 bases remaining between them. Here the CDR3 reads CASSQIRGDEETQYF. As DNA, the CDR3 is TGTGCCAGCAGCCAAATCAGGGGTGATGAAGAGACCCAGTACTTC.

The rearrangement joins TRBV10-3 to TRBJ2-7; D perhaps matches TRBD2 (5 bases). With 3 bases removed from V and 2 bases from J, the gap between germline ends came to 14 bases. The CDR3 consists of 15 residues. The germline gives CDR1 ENHRY, CDR2 SYGVKD. As DNA, the CDR3 is TGTGCCATCAGTGATACTTTCGGGAAAACCTACGAGCAGTACTTC. Translated, it gives CAISDTFGKTYEQYF.

V gene TRBV12-2 combines with J gene TRBJ1-5. TRBV12-2 is termed a pseudogene. CDR3 length: 16 residues. CDR3 loop: CASRLARTTSNQPQHF. Here the CDR3 DNA reads TGTGCAAGTCGCTTAGCGCGCACAACGAGCAATCAGCCCCAGCATTTT.

The chain links TRBV19 to TRBJ1-2; D not certain. CDR1 and CDR2 from the germline V gene are LNHDA and SQIVND (reference sequence). The V end was cut by 0 bases, the J end by 0 bases, with 14 bases between. The CDR3 is 17 amino acids. CDR3 residues: CASSIDLETPTNYGYTF. The CDR3 DNA reads as TGTGCCAGTAGTATAGATCTGGAGACCCCAACTAACTATGGCTACACCTTC.